This T cell receptor (beta chain) is from a study of human T cells and chemical hapten exposure. Study as a whole: The variation in per-sample TCR yields arose mainly from small differences in pooled library volumes.

In its sample, this clonotype was seen many times. As for time point: patch test 2, 6 weeks after DPC sensitization. The sample's treatment: therapeutic diphenylcyclopropenone sensitization with weekly scalp DPC. Germline V gives CDR1 MNHNS, CDR2 SASEGT. This CDR3 comprises 14 residues. V was pared by 2 bases and J by 10 bases, with 6 bases of the junction left unmatched. Each CDR3 protein is one row after TCRdb ran MiXCR on the RACE reads. The repertoire holds about 140,000 distinct CDR3 sequences, with about 11% as singletons. The source was whole blood, collected in connection with sensitization to the hapten diphenylcyclopropenone (DPC). This sequence was found in a woman between 50 and 59 years old with alopecia areata. Some clones in this sample may be carry-over from other donors' samples. The chain combines TRBV6-1 with TRBJ2-7; 12 bases agree with TRBD1. CDR3 residues: CASSESGQGAGQYF. The CDR3 DNA follows: TGTGCCAGCAGTGAATCGGGACAGGGGGCGGGTCAGTACTTC.